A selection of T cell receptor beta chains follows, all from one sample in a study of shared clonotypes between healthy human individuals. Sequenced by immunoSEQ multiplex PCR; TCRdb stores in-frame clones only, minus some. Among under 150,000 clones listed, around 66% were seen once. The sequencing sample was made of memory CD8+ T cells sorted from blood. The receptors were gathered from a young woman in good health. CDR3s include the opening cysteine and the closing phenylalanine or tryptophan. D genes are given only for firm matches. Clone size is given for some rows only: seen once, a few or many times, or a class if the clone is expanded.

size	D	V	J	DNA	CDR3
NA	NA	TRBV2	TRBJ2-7	TGTGCCAGCAGCTTTGGGACAAAAACCTACGAGCAGTACTTC	CASSFGTKTYEQYF
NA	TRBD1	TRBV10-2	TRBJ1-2	TGCGCCAGCACCCCGACAGGGGACTATGGCTACACCTTC	CASTPTGDYGYTF
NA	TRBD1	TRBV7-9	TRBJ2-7	TGTGCCAGCAGCCACGGACAGGGAATAACATACGAGCAGTACTTC	CASSHGQGITYEQYF
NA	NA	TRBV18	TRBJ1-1	TGTGCCAGCTCACTCGTCACTGAAGCTTTCTTT	CASSLVTEAFF
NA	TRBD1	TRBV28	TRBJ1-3	TGTGCCAGCAGTTTGGGACAGTTCTCTGGAAACACCATATATTTT	CASSLGQFSGNTIYF
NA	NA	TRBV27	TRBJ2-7	TGTGCCAGCAGTTTATCGCCGGGCCTATCCTACGAGCAGTACTTC	CASSLSPGLSYEQYF
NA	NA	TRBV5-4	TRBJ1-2	TGTGCCAGCAGCGCCTCTCCAGAAAACTATGGCTACACCTTC	CASSASPENYGYTF
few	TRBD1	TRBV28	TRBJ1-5	TGTGCCAGCAGATACGACAGGGGCTCCTTCCAGCCCCAGCATTTT	CASRYDRGSFQPQHF
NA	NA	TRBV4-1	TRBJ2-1	TGCGCCAGCAGCCAAGAAAAAAGGGGACCAGTTTACAATGAGCAGTTCTTC	CASSQEKRGPVYNEQFF
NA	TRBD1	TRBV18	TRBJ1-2	TGTGCCAGCTCACGATCCAACAGGGGGCTCGACTATGGCTACACCTTC	CASSRSNRGLDYGYTF
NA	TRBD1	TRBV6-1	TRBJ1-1	TGTGCCAGCAGTGAAGCGCTTCAGGGGGGCACTGAAGCTTTCTTT	CASSEALQGGTEAFF
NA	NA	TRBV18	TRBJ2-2	TGTGCCAGCTCACCGCCCACCGGGGAGCTGTTTTTT	CASSPPTGELFF
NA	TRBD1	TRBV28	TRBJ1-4	TGTGCCAGCAGTTTATTCAGGGGGCAATCGCCCGGGTTAGGTAATGAAAAACTGTTTTTT	CASSLFRGQSPGLGNEKLFF
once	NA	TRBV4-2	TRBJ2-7	TGTGCCAGCAGCCAAACCAGGGGGGTCTCCTACGAGCAGTACTTC	CASSQTRGVSYEQYF
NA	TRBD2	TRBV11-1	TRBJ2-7	TGTGCCAGCAGCGACCTAGCGGACTACGAGCAGTACTTC	CASSDLADYEQYF
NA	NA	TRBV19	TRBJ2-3	TGTGCCAGTACCTCAGGGCCTGGAGAACTAGAGATCGACGCAGATACGCAGTATTTT	CASTSGPGELEIDADTQYF
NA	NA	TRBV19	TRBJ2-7	TGTGCCAGTAAGTCTCATACAGGGGAGGACGAGCAGTACTTC	CASKSHTGEDEQYF
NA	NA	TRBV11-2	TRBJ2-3	TGTGCCAGCAGCGTCGGGAGAAGGACAGATACGCAGTATTTT	CASSVGRRTDTQYF
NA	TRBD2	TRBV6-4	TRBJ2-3	TGTGCCAGCAGTGACTCGACTAGCGGGCCAGATACGCAGTATTTT	CASSDSTSGPDTQYF
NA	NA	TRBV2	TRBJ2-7	TGTGCCAGCCGTGGCCCAGAACCCTACGAGCAGTACTTC	CASRGPEPYEQYF
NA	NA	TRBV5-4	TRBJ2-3	TGTGCCAGCAGCTCTGGGAGTCGGCTGTTCCGGGGAGCTAGCACAGATACGCAGTATTTT	CASSSGSRLFRGASTDTQYF
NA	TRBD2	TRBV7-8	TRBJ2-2	TGTGCCAGCAGCCCTAGCGGGAGACTGAACACCGGGGAGCTGTTTTTT	CASSPSGRLNTGELFF
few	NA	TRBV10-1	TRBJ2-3	TGCGCCAGCAGTAAGGACAGCCGGCTAACAGATACGCAGTATTTT	CASSKDSRLTDTQYF
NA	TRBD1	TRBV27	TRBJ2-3	TGTGCCAGCAGTCGAGGGGGGACAGGGGAAGATACGCAGTATTTT	CASSRGGTGEDTQYF
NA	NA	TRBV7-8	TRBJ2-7	TGTGCCAGCAGCTTGGCCCCGGGACACCCTATCATATACGAGCAGTACTTC	CASSLAPGHPIIYEQYF
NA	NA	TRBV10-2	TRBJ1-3	TGCGCCAGCAGTGAGTGGGCGGTGAGCTCTGGAAACACCATATATTTT	CASSEWAVSSGNTIYF
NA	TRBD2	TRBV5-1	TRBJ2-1	TGCGCCAGCAGCTCGTCCAGCGGGGGATACAATGAGCAGTTCTTC	CASSSSSGGYNEQFF
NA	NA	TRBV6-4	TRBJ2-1	TGTGCCAGCAGTGACTCGCCAGGGGGAGGGGATGAGCAGTTCTTC	CASSDSPGGGDEQFF
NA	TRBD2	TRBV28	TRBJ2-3	TGTGCCAGCAGTTCGACAAAGACTAGCGGGAGCTCAGATACGCAGTATTTT	CASSSTKTSGSSDTQYF
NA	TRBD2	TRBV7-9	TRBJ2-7	TGTGCCAGCAGTCTTAGTTCCGGACTAGCCCCCTACGAGCAGTACTTC	CASSLSSGLAPYEQYF
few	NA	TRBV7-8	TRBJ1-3	TGTGCCAGCAGCCACCCACCGGGGGCTGGAAACACCATATATTTT	CASSHPPGAGNTIYF
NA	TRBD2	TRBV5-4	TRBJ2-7	TGTGCCAGCAGCCGCGGGGGGAGGAACGAGCAGTACTTC	CASSRGGRNEQYF
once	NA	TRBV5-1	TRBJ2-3	TGCGCCAGCAGTTACGGACGAGAGGATACGCAGTATTTT	CASSYGREDTQYF
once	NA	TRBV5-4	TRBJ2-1	TGTGCCAGCAGCTTGGGGTTATCACACCAGTTCTTC	CASSLGLSHQFF
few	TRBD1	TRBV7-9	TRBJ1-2	TGTGCCAGCGTTGGACAGGGGCACTATGGCTACACCTTC	CASVGQGHYGYTF
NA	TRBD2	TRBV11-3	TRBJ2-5	TGTGCCAGCAGTCTAATGGGAGGGGAGACCCAGTACTTC	CASSLMGGETQYF
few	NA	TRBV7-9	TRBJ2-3	TGTGCCAGCAGCAGGGCCCAGTCACCTGATACGCAGTATTTT	CASSRAQSPDTQYF
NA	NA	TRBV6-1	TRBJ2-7	TGTGCCAGCAGCGGGCACGAGCAGTACTTC	CASSGHEQYF
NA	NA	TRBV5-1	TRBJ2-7	TGCGCCAGCAGCTTGGGGTCCGTCGAGCAGTACTTC	CASSLGSVEQYF